The source of this T cell receptor beta chain is a study of blood T cell repertoires in COVID-19. Turning to the study itself: Acute and convalescent COVID-19 specimens originated in the United States, Italy and Spain. T cells, B-cell-depleted T cells, or PBMCs supplied cDNA or gDNA.

As originally analysed: Cell counts per sample came from amplifying reference gene primers. The method was immunoSEQ multiplex PCR; TCRdb's version includes in-frame clones alone and lacks a portion of them. The V and J calls and clone size come from that table; D and trimming were worked out from the DNA. The sample has some 52,000 clones, approximately 84% seen once; the top ten hold 14%. Germline-derived CDR1 and CDR2 are MNHEY and SMNVEV (reference sequence). Trimming took 6 bases from V and 3 from J; bases not matched to a gene: 3. This CDR3 has 13 residues. The chain carries TRBV27 and TRBJ2-7; 9 bases match TRBD2. The sequence derives from an older man with acute or convalescent COVID-19. Sequencing was done on a sample of peripheral blood. Written as DNA, the CDR3 is TGTGCCAGCAGCCGGACTAGCGACTACGAGCAGTACTTC. Translating gives CASSRTSDYEQYF.